Listed here are 32 T cell receptor beta chains from one sample, sequenced in a study of human T cells and chemical hapten exposure. The time point denotes: pre-sensitization, week 0. The treatment here: therapeutic diphenylcyclopropenone sensitization with weekly scalp DPC. One entry per CDR3 protein results from TCRdb running MiXCR on the RACE reads. The table lists 240,000 or so distinct CDR3 sequences, around 9.3% of them singletons, with 2.3% in the top ten. Sample: whole blood, taken in connection with sensitization to the hapten diphenylcyclopropenone (DPC). Source of these receptors: a woman aged 40 to 50 with alopecia areata. Some clones in this sample may be carry-over from other donors' samples.

The chain links TRBV2 to TRBJ2-1; D gene ambiguous. The germline gives CDR1 SNHLY, CDR2 FYNNEI. V dropped 5 bases and J dropped 4 bases, with 18 bases sitting between them. The CDR3 extends over 16 amino acids. The CDR3 region has the DNA TGTGCCAGCAGTCTTTACATGGAACCACCATACAATGAGCAGTTCTTC. It is translated as CASSLYMEPPYNEQFF.

In its sample, this clonotype was seen a few times. This chain links TRBV29-1 with TRBJ2-7; 10 bases line up with TRBD2. V lost 3 bases, J lost 7 bases, and 12 bases stayed unmatched. Germline CDR1 is SQVTM and CDR2 is ANQGSEA. The CDR3 runs 15 residues. CDR3 sequence reads: CSVELASGRVREQYF. CDR3 sequence (DNA): TGCAGCGTTGAGCTGGCTAGCGGGAGAGTGAGGGAGCAGTACTTC.

The V call is TRBV10-3, the J call TRBJ1-4; 7 bases agree with TRBD1. The CDR3 is 13 residues long. Germline CDR1 and CDR2: ENHRY and SYGVKD. J lost 4 bases, V lost 6 bases, and 2 bases had no gene match. The CDR3 DNA reads TGTGCCATCAGATGGGACAGTAATGAAAAACTGTTTTTT. It specifies CAIRWDSNEKLFF.

This clonotype was counted at least ten times. The rearrangement links TRBV10-3 to TRBJ2-3; 10 bases are shared with TRBD2. The V segment lost 6 bases and the J segment 2 bases; nucleotides outside the gene matches: 5. CDR1 ENHRY and CDR2 SYGVKD come from the germline V gene. The CDR3 loop spans 15 amino acids. The CDR3 protein is CAIRRTSGTTDTQYF. CDR3 DNA: TGTGCCATCAGGAGGACTAGCGGCACCACAGATACGCAGTATTTT.

The CDR3 spells CASTPAGTWDTGELFF. The DNA of the CDR3 is TGTGCCAGCACTCCCGCCGGGACATGGGACACCGGGGAGCTGTTTTTT. The chain links TRBV6-2 or TRBV6-3 to TRBJ2-2; tentative D call: TRBD1 (6 bases). This CDR3 is 16 amino acids long. Germline V CDR1 and CDR2: MNHEY, SVGEGT. The V and J ends lost 7 bases and 3 bases respectively, with 18 bases between them.

This clonotype was found a few times. This chain links TRBV4-2 with TRBJ2-2, with TRBD2 identical over 9 bases. The CDR3 contains 14 residues. Germline values: CDR1 LGHNA, CDR2 YNFKEQ. After removal of 6 bases from V and 5 bases from J, the junction contained 4 bases not matched to a gene. In DNA form, the CDR3 reads TGTGCCAGCAGTGTAGCGGGAGATACCGGGGAGCTGTTTTTT. Translating gives CASSVAGDTGELFF.

This clonotype has a count of ten or more. V usage is TRBV29-1 and J usage is TRBJ2-6; 9 nucleotides align to TRBD1. The length of the CDR3 is 15 residues. Germline CDR1 is SQVTM and CDR2 is ANQGSEA. Trimming took 6 bases from V and 0 from J; bases not matched to a gene: 3. The CDR3 DNA sequence: TGCAGCGTGGGACAGGGCAGCTCTGGGGCCAACGTCCTGACTTTC. Translating gives CSVGQGSSGANVLTF.

This clonotype was seen more than once but under ten times. The V gene is TRBV4-1, the J gene TRBJ1-1; perhaps TRBD1 as D (6 bases). V lost 0 bases and J 3 bases, leaving 14 bases between the germline ends. Germline V CDR1 and CDR2: MGHRA, YSYEKL. The CDR3 loop spans 16 amino acids. The CDR3 DNA reads TGCGCCAGCAGCCAAGAGGGACACCGAAGGGACACTGAAGCTTTCTTT. Its translation is CASSQEGHRRDTEAFF.

A few counts support this clonotype. The V call is TRBV7-6, the J call TRBJ2-5; TRBD2 aligns across 7 bases. CDR1 and CDR2 (germline): SGHVS, FNYEAQ. The CDR3 loop spans 14 amino acids. V trimming: 11 bases; J trimming: 4 bases; junction bases outside the gene matches: 13. CDR3 in DNA: TGTGCCTCAGGAGCGGGACCCGGAGTAGAGACCCAGTACTTC. Translated, it gives CASGAGPGVETQYF.

This clonotype was seen a handful of times. The chain combines TRBV5-1 with TRBJ1-5, with D possibly matching TRBD1 (5 bases). With 3 bases removed from V and 1 base from J, the gap between germline ends came to 11 bases. The length of the CDR3 is 15 residues. Germline CDR1 and CDR2: SGHRS and YFSETQ. CDR3 residues: CASSWDGESNQPQHF. In DNA form, the CDR3 reads TGCGCCAGCAGCTGGGACGGGGAGAGCAATCAGCCCCAGCATTTT.

The V and J genes are TRBV7-9 and TRBJ2-1; 12 positions agree with TRBD2. Trimming removed 6 bases from V and 10 bases from J; junction bases left unmatched: 7. The germline gives CDR1 SEHNR, CDR2 FQNEAQ (reference sequence). The CDR3 is 14 residues long. The CDR3 is CASRTGLAGPEQFF. CDR3 coding DNA: TGTGCCAGCAGGACGGGACTAGCGGGCCCGGAGCAGTTCTTC.

The rearrangement joins TRBV3-1 to TRBJ1-6, with 9 bases fitting TRBD1. The trim removed 1 base at V and 19 bases at J, leaving 8 bases unmatched. CDR1 is LGHDT and CDR2 is YNNKEL in the germline V gene (reference sequence). The CDR3 length is 13 residues. For the CDR3, the DNA is TGTGCCAGCAGCCAAGGACAGGGGGTCGCGTCTCACTTT. Translation: CASSQGQGVASHF.

The rearrangement joins TRBV28 to TRBJ2-5; either TRBD1 or TRBD2 may supply D (5 bases each). This CDR3 has 16 residues. The V gene's germline CDR1 is MDHEN and CDR2 SYDVKM. V was trimmed by 7 bases and J by 9 bases, leaving 27 bases between them. The DNA of the CDR3 is TGTGCCAGCACCGCCCCAACCCCGGGGCTACTGGGGTCCCAGTACTTC. Amino acid sequence: CASTAPTPGLLGSQYF.

The chain combines TRBV27 with TRBJ1-3; maybe TRBD1 (5 bases). This CDR3 has 15 residues. The germline V gene has CDR1 MNHEY and CDR2 SMNVEV (reference sequence). Between the trimmed V and J ends, which lost 0 bases and 4 bases, there was a span of 10 bases. CDR3: CASSLSLTVGNTIYF. Here the CDR3 DNA reads TGTGCCAGCAGTTTATCGCTGACAGTCGGAAACACCATATATTTT.

This clonotype was observed a few times. Here the CDR3 reads CASRDGQGGEQYF. The CDR3 coding sequence is TGTGCCAGCAGGGACGGACAGGGGGGCGAGCAGTACTTC. The chain carries TRBV28 and TRBJ2-7, with 10 bases aligning to TRBD1. Germline CDR1 MDHEN, CDR2 SYDVKM. The CDR3 spans 13 residues. With V trimmed by 6 bases and J by 6 bases, 5 bases remained unmatched.

This clonotype was observed once. V is TRBV9 and J is TRBJ2-1; D not resolved. The CDR3 length is 12 residues. Trimming took off 2 bases at V and 10 bases at J, with 10 bases between the two ends. Germline CDR1 is SGDLS and CDR2 is YYNGEE. Here the CDR3 reads CASSVSPFEQFF. The CDR3 DNA follows: TGTGCCAGCAGCGTGAGCCCGTTCGAGCAGTTCTTC. Filled out from reference TRBV9 and TRBJ2-1, the complete variable domain reads DSGVTQTPKHLITATGQRVTLRCSPRSGDLSVYWYQQSLDQGLQFLIQYYNGEERAKGNILERFSAQQFPDLHSELNLSSLELGDSALYFCASSVSPFEQFFGPGTRLTVL.

V usage is TRBV6-5 and J usage is TRBJ1-1; D perhaps matches TRBD1 (5 bases). Germline V lookup: CDR1 MNHEY, CDR2 SVGAGI. The CDR3 has 14 residues. V gave up 2 bases and J gave up 1 base, with 8 bases separating them. This chain's CDR3 is CASSYEGSNTEAFF. CDR3 nucleotides: TGTGCCAGCAGTTACGAGGGGTCGAACACTGAAGCTTTCTTT.

This sequence joins TRBV6-5 and TRBJ1-4; 8 nucleotides line up with TRBD1. Germline assignment: CDR1 MNHEY and CDR2 SVGAGI. The CDR3 length is 17 residues. After removal of 4 bases from V and 8 bases from J, the junction contained 15 bases not matched to a gene. The CDR3 coding sequence is TGTGCCAGCAGTTCCGGGACAGGACTCCTCCAGGGAGAAAAACTGTTTTTT. It specifies CASSSGTGLLQGEKLFF.

This clonotype was detected a few times. The gene calls are TRBV11-2 and TRBJ1-1; D is unclear. V was shortened by 6 bases and J by 5 bases, with 10 bases between the two germline ends. The CDR3 extends over 12 amino acids. Germline loops: CDR1 SGHAT, CDR2 FQNNGV. DNA of the CDR3: TGTGCCAGCAGTGTTTTGGGAACTGAAGCTTTCTTT. It is translated as CASSVLGTEAFF.

The CDR3 protein is CAWTSWTYNEQFF. CDR3 bases: TGTGCTTGGACCTCTTGGACCTACAATGAGCAGTTCTTC. The genes are TRBV28 and TRBJ2-1; no clear D. Germline loops: CDR1 MDHEN, CDR2 SYDVKM. This CDR3 comprises 13 residues.

This sequence joins TRBV6-5 and TRBJ2-7; 12 bases map to TRBD2. The CDR3 length is 17 residues. V lost 10 bases to trimming and J lost 2 bases; unmatched junction nucleotides: 15. Germline CDR1 is MNHEY and CDR2 is SVGAGI. The CDR3 DNA sequence: TGTGCCACCTCCATGGGACTAGCGGGCCCATCCGCCTACGAGCAGTACTTC. The encoded protein is CATSMGLAGPSAYEQYF.

This clonotype appeared a few times. This sequence joins TRBV6-2 or TRBV6-3 and TRBJ2-1; 7 bases match TRBD2. Germline V gives CDR1 MNHEY, CDR2 SVGEGT. J was trimmed by 7 bases and V by 1 base; bases with no gene match: 10. The length of the CDR3 is 16 residues. The CDR3 here is CASSYLASGFRNEQFF. Here the CDR3 DNA reads TGTGCCAGCAGTTACTTGGCTAGCGGTTTTAGGAATGAGCAGTTCTTC.

V gene TRBV29-1 combines with J gene TRBJ2-1, with D possibly being TRBD2 (6 bases). Germline V lookup: CDR1 SQVTM, CDR2 ANQGSEA. Trimming removed 7 bases at V and 7 bases at J, with 20 bases between. The CDR3 length is 14 residues. Here the CDR3 reads CSAPPLLGGNEQFF. Written as DNA, the CDR3 is TGCAGCGCCCCGCCCCTCCTGGGAGGTAATGAGCAGTTCTTC.

This clonotype was seen a handful of times. The gene calls are TRBV28 and TRBJ2-6; D is perhaps TRBD1 (6 bases). V lost 5 bases to trimming and J lost 4 bases, with 15 bases between them. The CDR3 spans 16 residues. Germline CDR1 reads MDHEN; CDR2 reads SYDVKM. In DNA form, the CDR3 reads TGTGCCAGCAGTGCTATACCAGGGGTCGGGGCCAACGTCCTGACTTTC. Translating it yields CASSAIPGVGANVLTF. The entire variable domain, with the rest obtained from reference TRBV28 and TRBJ2-6, is as follows: DVKVTQSSRYLVKRTGEKVFLECVQDMDHENMFWYRQDPGLGLRLIYFSYDVKMKEKGDIPEGYSVSREKKERFSLILESASTNQTSMYLCASSAIPGVGANVLTFGAGSRLTVL.

V is TRBV4-3 and J is TRBJ2-7; possibly TRBD1 or TRBD2 for D (5 bases each). V was shortened by 4 bases and J by 2 bases, with 12 bases between the two germline ends. Germline V gene sequence: CDR1 LGHNA, CDR2 YSLEER. CDR3 length: 14 residues. CDR3 DNA sequence: TGCGCCAGCAGCCCGCATTTGGGACCCTACGAGCAGTACTTC. This gives the protein CASSPHLGPYEQYF.

This clonotype was detected many times. The genes are TRBV7-8 and TRBJ1-4; D ambiguous. This CDR3 comprises 18 residues. V gave up 2 bases and J gave up 8 bases, with 24 bases separating them. CDR1 is SGHVS and CDR2 is FQNEAQ in the germline V gene. The CDR3 DNA sequence: TGTGCCAGCAGCTTATCACGACGAGGGCCTCTAGGTCGAGAAAAACTGTTTTTT. This encodes CASSLSRRGPLGREKLFF.

This clonotype was observed many times. V gene TRBV7-9 combines with J gene TRBJ1-1; possible D gene TRBD1, 5 bases. The germline V gene encodes CDR1 SEHNR and CDR2 FQNEAQ (reference sequence). The CDR3 runs 14 residues. V lost 6 bases to trimming and J lost 7 bases, with 18 bases between them. CDR3 loop: CASRRAGSPYEAFF. The CDR3 nucleotides are TGTGCCAGCAGACGCGCAGGGTCCCCCTATGAAGCTTTCTTT.

This clonotype appeared a few times. V gene TRBV12-3 or TRBV12-4 combines with J gene TRBJ2-5; TRBD1 agrees at 12 bases. The CDR3 covers 16 residues. Unmatched junction bases numbered 11, after V lost 7 bases and J lost 5 bases. CDR3 amino acids: CASTAGTGGQYETQYF. CDR3 in DNA: TGTGCCAGCACCGCCGGGACAGGGGGCCAGTATGAGACCCAGTACTTC.

This clonotype was found a few times. The V and J genes are TRBV6-2 or TRBV6-3 and TRBJ1-1, with a weak D call TRBD1 (6 bases). Trimming removed 4 bases at V and 5 bases at J, with 14 bases between. Germline CDR1 reads MNHEY; CDR2 reads SVGEGT. The CDR3 runs to 14 residues. In nucleotides, the CDR3 is TGTGCCAGCAGTTTGGCGACAGGCAGGACTGAAGCTTTCTTT. Its translation: CASSLATGRTEAFF.

Ten or more counts support this clonotype. The chain couples TRBV12-3 or TRBV12-4 to TRBJ2-5; D may match TRBD1 or TRBD2 (5 bases each). The CDR3 length is 14 residues. Trimming left V 8 bases short and J 5 bases short, with 18 bases between. The DNA for the CDR3 is TGTGCCAGCGCTATCTGGGGGACGGTGGAGACCCAGTACTTC. Protein: CASAIWGTVETQYF.

In this sample, this clonotype turned up a few times. The V and J genes are TRBV6-5 and TRBJ1-3; weak D call: TRBD1 (6 bases). Per the germline V gene, CDR1 is MNHEY and CDR2 is SVGAGI. CDR3 length: 14 residues. Deletions cut 2 bases from V and 4 bases from J, with 9 bases between. The CDR3 DNA reads as TGTGCCAGCAGTTACCCGGGGGCCGGAAACACCATATATTTT. Translation: CASSYPGAGNTIYF.

V is TRBV27 and J is TRBJ2-7, with TRBD1 matching 7 bases. The CDR3 has 14 amino acids. CDR1 is MNHEY, CDR2 SMNVEV, per germline (reference sequence). With 2 bases clipped from V and 7 bases from J, the junction kept 8 bases outside the gene matches. The CDR3 bases are TGTGCCAGCAGTTTAATCGGGACAGTATTGGAGCAGTACTTC. Its protein product is CASSLIGTVLEQYF.